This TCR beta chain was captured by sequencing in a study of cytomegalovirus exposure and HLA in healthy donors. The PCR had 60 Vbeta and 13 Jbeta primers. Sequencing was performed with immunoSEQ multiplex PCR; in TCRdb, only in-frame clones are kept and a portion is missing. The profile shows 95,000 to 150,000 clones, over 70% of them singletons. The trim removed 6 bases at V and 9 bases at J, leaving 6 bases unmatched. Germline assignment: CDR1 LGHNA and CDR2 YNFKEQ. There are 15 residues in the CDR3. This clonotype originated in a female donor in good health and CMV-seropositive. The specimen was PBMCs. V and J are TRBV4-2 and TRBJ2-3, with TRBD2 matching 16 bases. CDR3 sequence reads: CASSPGTSGGATQYF. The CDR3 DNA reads TGTGCCAGCAGTCCCGGGACTAGCGGGGGGGCCACGCAGTATTTT.